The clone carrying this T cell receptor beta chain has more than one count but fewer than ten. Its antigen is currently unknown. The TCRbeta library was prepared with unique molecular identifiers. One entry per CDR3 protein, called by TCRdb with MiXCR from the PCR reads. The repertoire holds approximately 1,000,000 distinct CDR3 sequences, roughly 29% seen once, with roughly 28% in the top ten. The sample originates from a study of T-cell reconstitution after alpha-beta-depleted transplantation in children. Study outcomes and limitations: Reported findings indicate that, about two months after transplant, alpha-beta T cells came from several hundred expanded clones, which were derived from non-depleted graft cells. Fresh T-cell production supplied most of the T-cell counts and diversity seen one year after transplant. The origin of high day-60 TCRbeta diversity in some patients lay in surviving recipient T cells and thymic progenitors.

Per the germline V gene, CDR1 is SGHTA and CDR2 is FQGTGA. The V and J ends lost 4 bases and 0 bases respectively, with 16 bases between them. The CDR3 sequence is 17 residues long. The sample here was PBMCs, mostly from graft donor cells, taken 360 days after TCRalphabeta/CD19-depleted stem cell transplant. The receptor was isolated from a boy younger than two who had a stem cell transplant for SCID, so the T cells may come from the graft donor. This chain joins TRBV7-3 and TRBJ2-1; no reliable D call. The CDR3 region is CASSSPPGRLSYNEQFF. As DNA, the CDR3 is TGTGCCAGCAGCTCTCCCCCCGGGCGGCTCTCCTACAATGAGCAGTTCTTC.